Detailed here is one T cell receptor beta chain. The sample originates from a study of blood T cell repertoires in COVID-19. Measured with immunoSEQ multiplex PCR; TCRdb has only the in-frame clones, and not every one. The table has some 200,000 clones, approximately 90% seen once. The germline CDR1 and CDR2 sequences are KGHDR and SFDVKD. Trimming removed 4 bases from V and 1 base from J; junction bases left unmatched: 9. CDR3 size: 17 residues. Sequences were obtained from peripheral blood. This clonotype was obtained from a man aged 25 to 40 with acute or convalescent COVID-19. The rearrangement joins TRBV24-1 to TRBJ2-5; TRBD2 matches at 9 bases. CDR3 coding DNA: TGTGCCACCAGTGAAGAAAAGAGCGGGGGGCTCCAAGAGACCCAGTACTTC. Its translation: CATSEEKSGGLQETQYF.